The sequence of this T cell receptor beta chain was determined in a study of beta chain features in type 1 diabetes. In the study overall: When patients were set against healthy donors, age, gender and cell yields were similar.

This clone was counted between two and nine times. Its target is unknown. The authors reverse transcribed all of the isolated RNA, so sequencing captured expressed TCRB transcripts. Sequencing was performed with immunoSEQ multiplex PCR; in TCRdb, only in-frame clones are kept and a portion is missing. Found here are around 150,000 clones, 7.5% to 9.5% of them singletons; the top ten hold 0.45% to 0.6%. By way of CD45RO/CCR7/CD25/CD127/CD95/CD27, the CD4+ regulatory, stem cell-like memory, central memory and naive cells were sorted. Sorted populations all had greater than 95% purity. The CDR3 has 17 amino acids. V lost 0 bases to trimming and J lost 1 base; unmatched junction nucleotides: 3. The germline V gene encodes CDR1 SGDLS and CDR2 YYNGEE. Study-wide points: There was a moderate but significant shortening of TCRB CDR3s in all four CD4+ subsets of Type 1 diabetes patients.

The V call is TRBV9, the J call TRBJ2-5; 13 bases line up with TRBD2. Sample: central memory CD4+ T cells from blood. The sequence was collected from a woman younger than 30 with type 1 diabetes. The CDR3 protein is CASSVGGLAGSQETQYF. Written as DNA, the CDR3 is TGTGCCAGCAGCGTAGGGGGACTAGCGGGGAGCCAAGAGACCCAGTACTTC.